Described below is a single T cell receptor beta chain sequence and its context. This clone was counted between two and nine times. Its antigen specificity is not known. The junction and the germline gene differ at one end; a read error may be behind it. This specimen comes from a study of technical replicates of blood from a handful of donors (dated by TCRdb to about 2017). The receptor library was made with the immunoSEQ multiplex PCR assay. Sourced from immuneACCESS, this table was stored by TCRdb with only in-frame sequences that have V and J called. A share of the clones is absent; for the studies checked, an unresolved V gene accounts for under half, and the remainder has no known explanation. In this sample the table shows about 44,000 clones, about 96% of which occur a single time. The top ten hold approximately 0.35% of the sample. The germline V gene supplies CDR1 SNHLY and CDR2 FYNNEI. The CDR3 numbers 14 residues from cysteine through phenylalanine. This entry keeps only the CDR3 DNA: 42 bases, framed from base 1.

Recombination joined TRBV2 with TRBJ2-5; 9 junctional bases match TRBD1. This sequence was found in a human donor in good health. What was sequenced was T cells isolated from PBMCs. At the DNA level, the sequence is TGTGCCAGCCGTGAGGACAGGGGATCGGAGACCCAGTACTTC. This codes for CASREDRGSETQYF.